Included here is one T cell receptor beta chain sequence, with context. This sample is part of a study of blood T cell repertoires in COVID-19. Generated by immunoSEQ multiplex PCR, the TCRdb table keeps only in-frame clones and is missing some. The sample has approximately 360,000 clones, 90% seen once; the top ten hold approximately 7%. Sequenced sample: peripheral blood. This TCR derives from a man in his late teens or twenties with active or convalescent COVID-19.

The CDR3 loop is CASSKTQDTEAFF. CDR3 DNA sequence: TGTGCCAGCTCAAAGACACAGGACACTGAAGCTTTCTTT. The J gene is TRBJ1-1, the V gene TRBV18; D possibly corresponds to TRBD1 (5 bases). Trimming left V 5 bases short and J 3 bases short, with 10 bases between. Germline values: CDR1 KGHSH, CDR2 LQKENI. This CDR3 spans 13 amino acids.